The clone carrying this TCR beta chain was counted many times. Its antigen is currently unknown. Germline V CDR1 and CDR2: MNHEY, SVGEGT. The CDR3 is 16 residues long. V lost 2 bases and J 7 bases, leaving 18 bases between the germline ends. This entry belongs to a study of T cells in Graves' hyperthyroidism and ophthalmopathy. Study-wide results and limits: Within blood appeared most thyroid clonotypes that had expanded above 0.001.

RNA transcripts yielded amplified TCR beta CDR3 regions. The HTBI primer set served for first-round RT-PCR of the TCR CDR3. TCRdb itself ran the multiplex PCR reads through MiXCR, one entry per CDR3 protein. The sample has a few hundred thousand distinct CDR3 sequences; approximately 15% are singletons. Cells are PBMCs isolated from 9 to 10 ml of fresh blood. Input material: blood. This sequence joins TRBV6-2 or TRBV6-3 and TRBJ1-5, with a tentative D call TRBD1 (5 bases). The receptor was isolated from a woman aged 30 to 39 with Graves' hyperthyroidism that later progressed to Graves' ophthalmopathy. The DNA of the CDR3 is TGTGCCAGCAGTTACGGAAGGCAGGGCGGTAGGCAGCCCCAGCATTTT. As protein: CASSYGRQGGRQPQHF.